The clone carrying this T cell receptor beta chain turned up a few times. As yet, its antigen is unknown. TCRdb analysed the 5' RACE reads with MiXCR anew, one entry per CDR3 protein. Of nearly 200,000 distinct CDR3 sequences in the sample, roughly 15% were seen once. This CDR3 has 16 residues. CDR1 and CDR2 from the germline V gene are WSHSY and SAAADI. The junction had 12 bases not matched to a gene; V was cut back by 4 bases and J by 8 bases. The entry originates in a study of identical twins. Study findings and constraints: In drawing conclusions, the study used cross-sectional statistical analysis and did not follow the same donors.

These records were also assigned to another study, of T cells expressing NK-cell markers. That source adds: The study sequenced eight donors, seven HCMV-seropositive and one seronegative. Of the CD8+ T cells in more than five donors, 1.0-7.0% belonged to dominant NKG2C+ clonotypes.

V is TRBV10-2 and J is TRBJ2-1; 9 bases map to TRBD1. The receptor was derived from a woman under 30 in good health. The source material was CD8+ T cells sorted from blood. The CDR3 is CASSALGDRGFYEQFF. The CDR3 DNA reads TGCGCCAGCAGTGCCCTGGGAGACAGGGGGTTCTATGAGCAGTTCTTC.